Shown below are 11 T cell receptor beta chains from a single sample sequenced in a study of T cells after yellow fever vaccination. Using its own MiXCR run on the 5' RACE reads, TCRdb lists one record per CDR3 protein. The table has 500,000 to 650,000 distinct CDR3 sequences, 9% to 15% seen once; the top ten hold about 15%. The starting material was PBMCs, obtained on the day of the yellow fever booster vaccination. These receptors all come from a man aged 30 to 39 who received the YFV17D yellow fever vaccine.

This clonotype was observed a handful of times. This chain links TRBV7-9 with TRBJ1-2, with D unclear. Germline V gene lookup returns CDR1 SEHNR and CDR2 FQNEAQ (reference sequence). This CDR3 spans 12 amino acids. Trimming cost V 2 bases and J 7 bases, with 8 bases left between them. CDR3 DNA: TGTGCCAGCAGCTTACCGGCGGGTGGCTACACCTTC. It encodes CASSLPAGGYTF.

This clonotype was seen repeatedly, ten times or more. This chain uses TRBV7-9 with TRBJ2-1, with TRBD1 matching 9 bases. This CDR3 is built from 16 residues. Germline CDR1 SEHNR, CDR2 FQNEAQ (reference sequence). Trimming removed 5 bases from V and 0 bases from J; junction bases left unmatched: 5. This chain's CDR3 is CASSPGQGSSYNEQFF. As DNA, the CDR3 is TGTGCCAGCAGCCCCGGACAGGGGAGCTCCTACAATGAGCAGTTCTTC.

This chain connects TRBV12-3 or TRBV12-4 to TRBJ1-1, with unresolved D. Between the trimmed V and J ends, which lost 5 bases and 10 bases, there was a span of 11 bases. This CDR3 is 11 amino acids long. DNA for the CDR3: TGTGCCAGCAGTCAAGTTAGTTTAGCTTTCTTT. This translates into CASSQVSLAFF.

The CDR3 loop reads CASSRLGNPDEQFF. CDR3 DNA sequence: TGCGCCAGCAGCCGACTAGGAAATCCGGATGAGCAGTTCTTC. The J gene is TRBJ2-1, the V gene TRBV5-1, with a tentative D call TRBD2 (6 bases). CDR3 length equals 14 residues. Trimming stripped 4 bases from V and 8 bases from J, with 16 bases between. CDR1 and CDR2 from the germline V gene are SGHRS and YFSETQ.

In its sample, this clonotype was seen a few times. The chain is built from TRBV6-1 and TRBJ2-3; D is perhaps TRBD2 (6 bases). Germline-derived CDR1 and CDR2 are MNHNS and SASEGT. The CDR3 totals 16 residues. V lost 2 bases, J lost 2 bases, and 14 bases lay in between. The CDR3 is CASSEPRDFYTDTQYF. CDR3 in DNA: TGTGCCAGCAGTGAACCCCGGGACTTCTACACAGATACGCAGTATTTT.

In this sample, this clonotype turned up a few times. The chain uses TRBV5-1 and TRBJ2-2; D might be TRBD2 (6 bases). Trimming left V 0 bases short and J 6 bases short, with 15 bases between. The CDR3 totals 16 residues. Germline V gene sequence: CDR1 SGHRS, CDR2 YFSETQ. The CDR3 loop reads CASSLGETRRSGELFF. The CDR3 DNA sequence: TGCGCCAGCAGCTTGGGGGAGACTAGAAGGTCCGGGGAGCTGTTTTTT.

There are a few counts of this clonotype. The chain has TRBV15 and TRBJ1-1; D unresolved. The CDR3 is made up of 17 amino acids. The germline gives CDR1 LNHNV, CDR2 YYDKDF (reference sequence). Trimming removed 0 bases from V and 5 bases from J, with 19 bases in between. As DNA, the CDR3 is TGTGCCACCAGCAGAGATTCACCCCGGGCCGCGGGGACTGAAGCTTTCTTT. Translation gives CATSRDSPRAAGTEAFF.

This chain connects TRBV20-1 to TRBJ2-3, with 13 bases fitting TRBD2. This CDR3 is built from 18 residues. Trimming took 5 bases from V and 1 from J; bases not matched to a gene: 12. Germline V CDR1 and CDR2: DFQATT, SNEGSKA (reference sequence). The CDR3 coding sequence is TGCAGTGCTTCCCGACTAGCGGGAGGCTCGTGGGGCACAGATACGCAGTATTTT. Translating it yields CSASRLAGGSWGTDTQYF.

This chain joins TRBV12-3 or TRBV12-4 and TRBJ2-1; D is unclear. The CDR3 is 13 residues long. The V and J ends lost 3 bases and 9 bases respectively, with 12 bases between them. CDR3 sequence reads: CASSLDPWGEQFF. The CDR3 bases are TGTGCCAGCAGTTTGGACCCCTGGGGTGAGCAGTTCTTC.

This clonotype has a count of ten or more. The chain uses TRBV5-5 and TRBJ1-4, with no clear D. The CDR3 contains 14 residues. Germline V gene sequence: CDR1 SGHKS, CDR2 YYEKEE (reference sequence). Trimming removed 0 bases from V and 8 bases from J, with 11 bases in between. The CDR3 loop reads CASSLVGGGEKLFF. CDR3 DNA: TGTGCCAGCAGCTTGGTCGGTGGAGGGGAAAAACTGTTTTTT. The full variable domain, rest sourced from reference TRBV5-5 and TRBJ1-4, is DAGVTQSPTHLIKTRGQQVTLRCSPISGHKSVSWYQQVLGQGPQFIFQYYEKEERGRGNFPDRFSARQFPNYSSELNVNALLLGDSALYLCASSLVGGGEKLFFGSGTQLSVL.

There are a few counts of this clonotype. The rearrangement uses TRBV6-5 and TRBJ2-2; D is unresolved. The length of the CDR3 is 15 residues. In germline, CDR1 is MNHEY, CDR2 SVGAGI. Trimming cost V 4 bases and J 7 bases, with 16 bases left between them. The CDR3 DNA is TGTGCCAGCAGTTGGGAAGCCGTTTTGGACGGGGAGCTGTTTTTT. Translating it yields CASSWEAVLDGELFF.